The next 24 T cell receptor beta chains were all read from a single sample in a study of blood T cell repertoires in COVID-19. The assay was immunoSEQ multiplex PCR, and TCRdb's table has in-frame clones only and misses some. Here the sample spans about 130,000 clones, around 80% being singletons. The sample was PBMCs or T cells enriched from blood (not recorded which). The receptor source for this set is a man in his forties with acute COVID-19.

This clone was found once. The gene calls are TRBV6-5 and TRBJ1-5; the match to TRBD1 covers 8 bases. V dropped 10 bases and J dropped 6; count of bases not matched to a gene: 8. This CDR3 has 13 residues. Germline CDR1 is MNHEY and CDR2 is SVGAGI. DNA for the CDR3: TGTGCCACTATCGGACAGGGAGCTCAGCCCCAGCATTTT. It translates to CATIGQGAQPQHF.

V gene TRBV7-3 combines with J gene TRBJ1-2; 9 bases map to TRBD1. The J segment lost 8 bases and the V segment lost 4 bases, leaving 5 bases of the junction unmatched. The CDR3 is 13 amino acids. Germline loops: CDR1 SGHTA, CDR2 FQGTGA. DNA of the CDR3: TGTGCCAGCAGCTCCCGACAGGGGGACGGCTACACCTTC. This translates into CASSSRQGDGYTF. Looking up the rest from reference TRBV7-3 and TRBJ1-2 gives the full variable domain: GAGVSQTPSNKVTEKGKYVELRCDPISGHTALYWYRQSLGQGPEFLIYFQGTGAADDSGLPNDRFFAVRPEGSVSTLKIQRTERGDSAVYLCASSSRQGDGYTFGSGTRLTVV.

V usage is TRBV7-9 and J usage is TRBJ2-5; 8 nucleotides match TRBD1. CDR3 size: 14 residues. Germline loops: CDR1 SEHNR, CDR2 FQNEAQ (reference sequence). After removal of 1 base from V and 5 bases from J, the junction contained 3 bases not matched to a gene. CDR3 coding DNA: TGTGCCAGCAGCTTAGGGACAGGGTGGGAGACCCAGTACTTC. Encoded protein: CASSLGTGWETQYF.

In this sample, this clone turned up once. The chain has TRBV28 and TRBJ2-7, with a possible D match to TRBD2 (6 bases). The CDR3 has 14 amino acids. Germline V CDR1 and CDR2: MDHEN, SYDVKM. Trimming removed 6 bases from V and 6 bases from J, with 18 bases in between. CDR3 nucleotides: TGTGCCAGCAGCCCCGGAGGGAGGCGGGGCGAGCAGTACTTC. This codes for CASSPGGRRGEQYF.

The chain combines TRBV2 with TRBJ1-5; D is possibly TRBD1 (5 bases). V was pared by 7 bases and J by 4 bases, with 11 bases between. This CDR3 region has 13 residues. Germline V gene lookup returns CDR1 SNHLY and CDR2 FYNNEI. The CDR3 here is CASKGTGNQPQHF. The CDR3 region has the DNA TGTGCCAGCAAGGGGACTGGAAATCAGCCCCAGCATTTT.

The rearrangement links TRBV5-5 to TRBJ1-2; the D gene is possibly TRBD1 (5 bases). The CDR3 has 14 residues. V lost 4 bases and J lost 2, with 12 bases in between. Germline V CDR1 and CDR2: SGHKS, YYEKEE (reference sequence). The DNA for the CDR3 is TGTGCCAGCAGCCCCGAAAGACAGAACTATGGCTACACCTTC. Translated: CASSPERQNYGYTF.

J is TRBJ1-2 and V is TRBV3-1 (or the pseudogene TRBV3-2); D perhaps matches TRBD1 (5 bases). Germline V lookup: CDR1 LGHDT, CDR2 YNNKEL (reference sequence). V lost 0 bases and J lost 4, with 18 bases in between. This CDR3 has 17 amino acids. The CDR3 loop reads CASSQDIEVGGSYGYTF. CDR3 DNA: TGTGCCAGCAGCCAAGATATCGAGGTCGGGGGTAGCTATGGCTACACCTTC.

This chain connects TRBV19 to TRBJ2-5; D unresolved. CDR1 is LNHDA, CDR2 SQIVND, per germline (reference sequence). The V end lost 1 base, the J end lost 1 base, and 10 bases lay between the germline ends. The CDR3 runs to 15 residues. The CDR3 reads CASSIVANPQETQYF. The DNA of the CDR3 is TGTGCCAGTAGTATAGTGGCAAACCCCCAAGAGACCCAGTACTTC.

As DNA, the CDR3 is TGTGCCAGCAGCCAATTTGACCCAGGGACTAGCGGGGGTGAGCTGTTTTTT. As protein: CASSQFDPGTSGGELFF. J is TRBJ2-2 and V is TRBV7-3, with 14 bases lining up with TRBD2. With 5 bases clipped from V and 11 bases from J, the junction kept 13 bases outside the gene matches. Germline CDR1 SGHTA, CDR2 FQGTGA. The length of the CDR3 is 17 residues.

The J gene is TRBJ2-3, the V gene TRBV27, with D perhaps matching TRBD1 (6 bases). The CDR3 covers 15 residues. Germline loops: CDR1 MNHEY, CDR2 SMNVEV (reference sequence). V was trimmed by 1 base and J by 2 bases, leaving 10 bases between them. The DNA of the CDR3 is TGTGCCAGCAGTTTATTCGGACAGAACACAGATACGCAGTATTTT. Amino acids: CASSLFGQNTDTQYF.

This clone has only one observation. This rearrangement joins TRBV5-6 to TRBJ2-3; perhaps TRBD1 as D (6 bases). Trimming took 0 bases from V and 2 from J, leaving 13 bases between them. The germline CDR1 and CDR2 sequences are SGHDT and YYEEEE. CDR3 length equals 16 residues. In DNA, the CDR3 is TGTGCCAGCAGCTTGGGGGGACAAGCCCTCACAGATACGCAGTATTTT. The encoded protein is CASSLGGQALTDTQYF.

This clone was observed once. The chain is built from TRBV4-2 and TRBJ2-7, with 8 positions matching TRBD2. V shed 2 bases and J 2 bases; nucleotides not matched to a gene: 17. Germline assignment: CDR1 LGHNA and CDR2 YNFKEQ. The CDR3 runs to 19 residues. CDR3: CASSQKAMAGAGGPYEQYF. The CDR3 DNA follows: TGTGCCAGCAGCCAAAAAGCGATGGCGGGGGCGGGGGGCCCCTACGAGCAGTACTTC.

V and J are TRBV27 and TRBJ2-7; D is possibly TRBD1 (5 bases). The germline gives CDR1 MNHEY, CDR2 SMNVEV (reference sequence). Trimming removed 3 bases at V and 6 bases at J, with 15 bases between. The CDR3 length is 14 residues. The CDR3 sequence: CASSLGLSDPEQYF. For the CDR3, the DNA is TGTGCCAGCAGTTTGGGGCTCTCCGACCCCGAGCAGTACTTC.

This clone showed up just a few times. The gene calls are TRBV5-1 and TRBJ1-6, with TRBD1 matching 7 bases. Germline CDR1 is SGHRS and CDR2 is YFSETQ. This CDR3 has 14 residues. J lost 5 bases, V lost 4 bases, and 3 bases had no gene match. The CDR3 nucleotides read TGCGCCAGCAGCCTACAGGGGAATAATTCACCCCTCCACTTT. This gives the protein CASSLQGNNSPLHF.

CDR3 sequence reads: CASTMMGATDTQYF. CDR3 nucleotide sequence: TGTGCCAGCACCATGATGGGAGCCACAGATACGCAGTATTTT. The genes are TRBV5-4 and TRBJ2-3; possible D gene TRBD2, 5 bases. Germline V CDR1 and CDR2: SGHNT, YYREEE (reference sequence). V lost 6 bases and J 2 bases, leaving 13 bases between the germline ends. The CDR3 runs 14 residues.

The chain joins TRBV14 to TRBJ2-1; TRBD1 aligns across 9 bases. Germline CDR1 is SGHDN and CDR2 is FVKESK. J was trimmed by 4 bases and V by 4 bases; bases with no gene match: 5. The CDR3 length is 15 residues. DNA of the CDR3: TGTGCCAGCAGCCCGGACAGGGGCTGGTACAATGAGCAGTTCTTC. Protein sequence: CASSPDRGWYNEQFF.

This chain uses TRBV5-1 with TRBJ1-1; possibly TRBD1 for D (6 bases). V lost 0 bases and J 5 bases, leaving 11 bases between the germline ends. Germline lookup yields CDR1 SGHRS and CDR2 YFSETQ. The CDR3 spans 14 residues. CDR3 protein: CASSLEGGGTEAFF. The CDR3 DNA reads as TGCGCCAGCAGCTTGGAGGGGGGAGGGACTGAAGCTTTCTTT.

V and J are TRBV27 and TRBJ2-7; D is unclear. Germline CDR1 reads MNHEY; CDR2 reads SMNVEV (reference sequence). Trimming took off 2 bases at V and 3 bases at J, with 8 bases between the two ends. There are 13 residues in the CDR3. The CDR3 is CASSLISGYEQYF. DNA of the CDR3: TGTGCCAGCAGTTTAATTTCGGGCTACGAGCAGTACTTC.

This rearrangement joins TRBV5-1 to TRBJ1-2, with TRBD1 matching over 7 bases. This CDR3 comprises 13 residues. CDR1 and CDR2 from the germline V gene are SGHRS and YFSETQ. The ends lost 4 bases at V and 5 bases at J; junction bases unmatched: 5. The DNA for the CDR3 is TGCGCCAGCAGCCACCGGGACAGTTATGGCTACACCTTC. Translating gives CASSHRDSYGYTF.

The V gene is TRBV28, the J gene TRBJ2-7; D perhaps matches TRBD2 (5 bases). Germline V gene data show CDR1 as MDHEN and CDR2 as SYDVKM. This CDR3 has 13 amino acids. Trimming shortened V by 7 bases and J by 6 bases, and 16 bases separated the two germline ends. The CDR3 reads CASIRGPGLEQYF. DNA of the CDR3: TGTGCCAGCATTCGCGGGCCCGGACTCGAGCAGTACTTC.

This clone has a single count. This chain joins TRBV6-5 and TRBJ2-7; 11 bases line up with TRBD2. Germline loops: CDR1 MNHEY, CDR2 SVGAGI. Trimming took 5 bases from V and 3 from J; bases not matched to a gene: 3. The CDR3 is 14 amino acids. CDR3 protein: CASSPGLADYEQYF. The CDR3 coding sequence is TGTGCCAGCAGTCCGGGACTAGCGGACTACGAGCAGTACTTC.

The chain has TRBV19 and TRBJ1-2, with a possible D match to TRBD1 (6 bases). CDR1 and CDR2 (germline): LNHDA, SQIVND (reference sequence). The CDR3 extends over 10 amino acids. With 11 bases removed from V and 8 bases from J, the gap between germline ends came to 12 bases. The CDR3, as DNA: TGTGCCTCCCAGGGGAGCGGCTACACCTTC. Translation: CASQGSGYTF.

The chain combines TRBV5-4 with TRBJ2-3; 7 bases map to TRBD2. Germline V lookup: CDR1 SGHNT, CDR2 YYREEE (reference sequence). Trimming removed 1 base from V and 2 bases from J; junction bases left unmatched: 13. The CDR3 has 18 residues. The CDR3 loop reads CASSLRASRGGVTDTQYF. CDR3 bases: TGTGCCAGCAGCTTGCGGGCTTCCCGGGGAGGGGTCACAGATACGCAGTATTTT.

This clone has a handful of counts. The chain is built from TRBV28 and TRBJ1-5; 10 nucleotides match TRBD1. Losses at the gene ends were 2 bases for V and 7 bases for J; bases not matched to a gene: 2. From germline, CDR1 is MDHEN and CDR2 SYDVKM. The CDR3 length is 14 residues. This CDR3 is CASSLGQGEQPQHF. CDR3 DNA sequence: TGTGCCAGCAGTTTAGGACAGGGGGAACAGCCCCAGCATTTT.